The rows below give T cell receptor beta chains drawn from one sample of a study of shared clonotypes between healthy human individuals. The repertoire was sequenced with immunoSEQ multiplex PCR; TCRdb's copy has only in-frame clones and lacks some. The data contain 600,000 to 700,000 clones, 73% of them singletons. Sequenced material: memory CD4+ T cells sorted from blood. The receptors derive from a woman aged 30 to 39 in good health. Each CDR3 is given without its conserved first and last residue.

CDR3	V	J
ASSSTSGRAEETQY	TRBV5-1	TRBJ2-5
AIKAGTDEQY	TRBV10-3	TRBJ2-7
ASSGLAGRAEQY	TRBV6-1	TRBJ2-7
ASSAVGDRFKLAKNIQY	TRBV28	TRBJ2-4
ASSLEGVHNLQRYGYT	TRBV5-6	TRBJ1-2
ASSLHRDRGYGYT	TRBV27	TRBJ1-2
ASFPPSQNSGANVLT	TRBV12-1	TRBJ2-6
ASRTSASYNEQF	TRBV6-6	TRBJ2-1
ASSLTGPGLAYNEQF	TRBV7-3	TRBJ2-1
ASSTRKNIQY	TRBV6-6	TRBJ2-4
ASQDGGRDGYT	TRBV10-3	TRBJ1-2
ATGLSNQPQH	TRBV2	TRBJ1-5
ASSLAPGSGNTIY	TRBV11-2	TRBJ1-3
ATSRAVSDTQY	TRBV15	TRBJ2-3
ASSGSLYNEQF	TRBV28	TRBJ2-1
ASSTPGSVSEQY	TRBV28	TRBJ2-7
ASRPTNRVETQY	TRBV28	TRBJ2-5
ASSLWTGDHQPQH	TRBV28	TRBJ1-5
ASSFGRAETQY	TRBV7-9	TRBJ2-5
SASGLAGTTDTQY	TRBV29-1	TRBJ2-3
ASRGPSTDTQY	TRBV28	TRBJ2-3
ASSLGRWGGHNEQF	TRBV7-9	TRBJ2-1
ASSQDRGSTDTQY	TRBV14	TRBJ2-3
ASSLLGSEEQY	TRBV5-6	TRBJ2-7
ASSIVADRTDTQY	TRBV19	TRBJ2-3
ASSLGLADTDTQY	TRBV5-1	TRBJ2-3
ASSESNSGRWF	TRBV10-1	TRBJ2-1
ASSPSSGRRADTQY	TRBV27	TRBJ2-3
ASKIFAGGGTEAF	TRBV28	TRBJ1-1
ASSPPTSSQDRETQY	TRBV18	TRBJ2-5
ASSKATNLLGNYTQY	TRBV21-1	TRBJ2-3
ASGTTGGRNEQY	TRBV28	TRBJ2-7
ASSLDGHGYT	TRBV7-2	TRBJ1-2
ASSPSGTSSYEQY	TRBV18	TRBJ2-7
ASSLTGESQETQY	TRBV5-1	TRBJ2-5
ASSVDLLAGGRNEQF	TRBV9	TRBJ2-1
ASRMTSGYNEQF	TRBV28	TRBJ2-1
ASSVTGTSTSTDTQY	TRBV9	TRBJ2-3
ASSEFGNTGELF	TRBV10-1	TRBJ2-2